Below, one T cell receptor beta chain is given with its context. Its target antigen remains unknown. Base qualities are not provided; no much larger clone lies one nucleotide away. Collaborating institutions collected whole blood in K2EDTA tubes following their own protocols. For TCRbeta analysis, collaborators shipped samples as frozen whole blood, isolated PBMCs, or DNA extracted from either of those sample types. These data originate in a study of blood T cell repertoires in COVID-19 (TCRdb year 2020). Broadly, across the study: The collaborator samples originated in the United States, Italy and Spain and spanned the acute and convalescent phases of COVID-19. The prospective study material was composed of cDNA or gDNA derived from T cells, B-cell-depleted T cells, or PBMCs. Deeply sampled blood TCRbeta repertoires from subjects exposed to, actively infected with, or recovered from COVID-19 were included in the dataset. The repertoires were made available in a free public database intended to serve as a resource for research on the immune response to SARS-CoV-2. Samples came from the ongoing ImmuneRACE study (first 160 participants) plus 1,254 subjects from 6 global collaborators. A de-identified subject ID, COVID-19 status, age in years and sex were almost always included in the sample metadata. Where available, HLA class I and class II types were obtained from metadata supplied by the sample provider rather than from assay-based typing. Points the paper makes about the study in general: Clinical and demographic metadata were provided uncurated, with the amount varying by source and participant.

TCRbeta CDR3 regions were amplified from genomic DNA using the immunoSEQ Assay, a bias-controlled multiplex PCR. The study's own analysis went as follows. Within the assay, amplification of reference gene primers was used to estimate how many nucleated cells each sample contained. Sequence reads were collapsed and filtered to measure the absolute abundance of every unique TCRbeta CDR3 rearrangement. For each sample, productive Simpson clonality was calculated as the square root of Simpson's diversity index across productive rearrangements. TCRdb provides this immuneACCESS table in a form limited to in-frame rearrangements. Some clones are lacking; in checked studies, under half of them reflect an unresolved V gene, and why the rest are absent is not known. V and J calls and clone size are copied from that table; D and trimming were computed from the DNA. The sample table shows about 69,000 clones, and roughly three quarters are seen once. The ten largest clones represent around 47% of the sample.

Sequenced input: peripheral blood. This clonotype was obtained from a human donor in a cohort sampled during active COVID-19.

CDR3 protein: CASSRARGGEQDGYTF. The DNA sequence is given as TGTGCCAGCTCACGCGCACGGGGAGGAGAGCAAGATGGCTACACCTTC. The rearrangement combines TRBV18 with TRBJ1-2; the D segment cannot be called with confidence. V is reduced by 4 bases and J by 6 bases, leaving a spacing of 21 bases between them. Via the germline V gene, CDR1 is KGHSH and CDR2 LQKENI. The cysteine opens and the phenylalanine closes a CDR3 of 16 amino acids. This entry keeps only the CDR3 DNA: 48 bases, framed from base 1.